These T cell receptor beta chains were read from a single sample in a study of long-term antiretroviral therapy in people with HIV. TCRdb keeps only in-frame clones here, not all; method: immunoSEQ multiplex PCR. Here the sample spans around 30,000 clones, 84% being singletons. The specimen was unsorted PBMCs, collected 0.4 years after starting antiretroviral therapy. The source of these receptors is a young man with HIV. CDR3s include the opening cysteine and the closing phenylalanine or tryptophan. D genes are given only for firm matches. Clone size is shown for a subset of rows, as once, few, many or a class of expanded clone.

J gene: TRBJ2-1; D gene: TRBD2; clone size: .; V gene: TRBV7-2; CDR3 length: 14; CDR3 protein: CASSLEGRGDEQFF
J gene: TRBJ2-5; D gene: .; clone size: .; V gene: TRBV7-8; CDR3 length: 17; CDR3 protein: CASSLGVRQWDQETQYF
J gene: TRBJ2-7; D gene: TRBD2; clone size: .; V gene: TRBV12-5; CDR3 length: 16; CDR3 protein: CASGLKGTSGSYEQYF
J gene: TRBJ2-7; D gene: TRBD1; clone size: .; V gene: TRBV6-6; CDR3 length: 16; CDR3 protein: CASSRRDRVYSYEQYF
J gene: TRBJ2-3; D gene: TRBD2; clone size: few; V gene: TRBV5-1; CDR3 length: 19; CDR3 protein: CASTPGQPRASGREDTQYF
J gene: TRBJ2-2; D gene: TRBD1; clone size: .; V gene: TRBV6-5; CDR3 length: 16; CDR3 protein: CASSSQTGIVTGELFF
J gene: TRBJ2-1; D gene: TRBD1; clone size: .; V gene: TRBV5-1; CDR3 length: 15; CDR3 protein: CASSVTGGPYNEQFF
J gene: TRBJ1-1; D gene: .; clone size: .; V gene: TRBV19; CDR3 length: 15; CDR3 protein: CASLTSGGSSTEAFF
J gene: TRBJ2-7; D gene: TRBD1; clone size: .; V gene: TRBV9; CDR3 length: 14; CDR3 protein: CASSPTGQGNEQYF
J gene: TRBJ1-1; D gene: .; clone size: .; V gene: TRBV5-5; CDR3 length: 17; CDR3 protein: CASSLAPFAGVDTEAFF
J gene: TRBJ1-6; D gene: .; clone size: once; V gene: TRBV11-2; CDR3 length: 18; CDR3 protein: CASSLVFGAPAGVSPLHF
J gene: TRBJ1-5; D gene: .; clone size: .; V gene: TRBV2; CDR3 length: 14; CDR3 protein: CASSDLYSNQPQHF
J gene: TRBJ1-2; D gene: .; clone size: .; V gene: TRBV5-6; CDR3 length: 13; CDR3 protein: CASSLVGDYGYTF
J gene: TRBJ2-1; D gene: .; clone size: .; V gene: TRBV10-3; CDR3 length: 15; CDR3 protein: CAISESQVTFNEQFF
J gene: TRBJ2-1; D gene: .; clone size: .; V gene: TRBV5-6; CDR3 length: 16; CDR3 protein: CASSLSVLPFYNEQFF
J gene: TRBJ1-1; D gene: .; clone size: .; V gene: TRBV19; CDR3 length: 15; CDR3 protein: CASIGGGRRDTEAFF
J gene: TRBJ1-1; D gene: TRBD1; clone size: .; V gene: TRBV18; CDR3 length: 13; CDR3 protein: CASSPGTEAMAFF
J gene: TRBJ2-2; D gene: TRBD2; clone size: .; V gene: TRBV7-3; CDR3 length: 15; CDR3 protein: CASSIAGGYTGELFF
J gene: TRBJ2-7; D gene: TRBD1; clone size: once; V gene: TRBV6-1; CDR3 length: 17; CDR3 protein: CASSEEGGQGSPYEQYF
J gene: TRBJ1-2; D gene: TRBD1; clone size: .; V gene: TRBV18; CDR3 length: 17; CDR3 protein: CASSPSGTGVEIDGYTF
J gene: TRBJ2-1; D gene: .; clone size: once; V gene: TRBV5-4; CDR3 length: 14; CDR3 protein: CASSSRGSYNEQFF
J gene: TRBJ2-3; D gene: TRBD1; clone size: .; V gene: TRBV28; CDR3 length: 13; CDR3 protein: CASSLGQASTQYF
J gene: TRBJ2-7; D gene: TRBD1; clone size: few; V gene: TRBV11-2; CDR3 length: 14; CDR3 protein: CASGTGTGNYEQYF
J gene: TRBJ2-7; D gene: .; clone size: .; V gene: TRBV13; CDR3 length: 14; CDR3 protein: CASSFRGPSYEQYF
J gene: TRBJ2-7; D gene: .; clone size: .; V gene: TRBV5-5; CDR3 length: 13; CDR3 protein: CASSTQPQIEQYF
J gene: TRBJ1-6; D gene: TRBD1; clone size: few; V gene: TRBV5-1; CDR3 length: 13; CDR3 protein: CASSPDRNSPLHF
J gene: TRBJ2-7; D gene: .; clone size: .; V gene: TRBV6-6; CDR3 length: 15; CDR3 protein: CASSYSSGPQYEQYF
J gene: TRBJ2-1; D gene: .; clone size: .; V gene: TRBV27; CDR3 length: 16; CDR3 protein: CASSSLTLSGTFNVIF
J gene: TRBJ2-7; D gene: .; clone size: .; V gene: TRBV14; CDR3 length: 14; CDR3 protein: CASSQEADHYEQYF
J gene: TRBJ2-3; D gene: TRBD2; clone size: .; V gene: TRBV6-4; CDR3 length: 13; CDR3 protein: CASREREADTQYF
J gene: TRBJ2-1; D gene: .; clone size: .; V gene: TRBV11-2; CDR3 length: 14; CDR3 protein: CASSFWTESKGQFF
J gene: TRBJ2-1; D gene: TRBD1; clone size: few; V gene: TRBV6-5; CDR3 length: 14; CDR3 protein: CASSRQGAYNEQFF
J gene: TRBJ2-7; D gene: TRBD1; clone size: .; V gene: TRBV19; CDR3 length: 15; CDR3 protein: CASSITGTGVREQYF
J gene: TRBJ1-3; D gene: .; clone size: .; V gene: TRBV9; CDR3 length: 17; CDR3 protein: CASSVEGRTLSGNTIYF
J gene: TRBJ1-2; D gene: TRBD1; clone size: .; V gene: TRBV5-1; CDR3 length: 14; CDR3 protein: CASSGGTANYGYTF
J gene: TRBJ2-6; D gene: .; clone size: .; V gene: TRBV5-5; CDR3 length: 17; CDR3 protein: CASSPDSRPSGANVLTF
J gene: TRBJ1-1; D gene: .; clone size: .; V gene: TRBV19; CDR3 length: 13; CDR3 protein: CASSIDRGTEAFF
J gene: TRBJ2-7; D gene: .; clone size: .; V gene: TRBV25-1; CDR3 length: 11; CDR3 protein: CASSESYEQYF
J gene: TRBJ1-2; D gene: .; clone size: .; V gene: TRBV4-2; CDR3 length: 13; CDR3 protein: CASSQGSLYGYTF
J gene: TRBJ1-2; D gene: TRBD1; clone size: .; V gene: TRBV7-8; CDR3 length: 15; CDR3 protein: CASSLGDRANYGYTF
J gene: TRBJ1-1; D gene: .; clone size: .; V gene: TRBV15; CDR3 length: 12; CDR3 protein: CATSIMNTEAFF
J gene: TRBJ2-7; D gene: TRBD1; clone size: .; V gene: TRBV18; CDR3 length: 16; CDR3 protein: CASSLSSGTGGYEQYF
J gene: TRBJ1-1; D gene: .; clone size: .; V gene: TRBV12-5; CDR3 length: 13; CDR3 protein: CASKNPPGRETFF
J gene: TRBJ2-7; D gene: .; clone size: .; V gene: TRBV11-2; CDR3 length: 16; CDR3 protein: CASSLDRSAGSYEQYF
J gene: TRBJ2-2; D gene: .; clone size: .; V gene: TRBV7-9; CDR3 length: 15; CDR3 protein: CASSSRDQNTGELFF
J gene: TRBJ2-1; D gene: .; clone size: .; V gene: TRBV19; CDR3 length: 13; CDR3 protein: CASSSRPVNEQFF
J gene: TRBJ1-6; D gene: TRBD1; clone size: .; V gene: TRBV5-5; CDR3 length: 14; CDR3 protein: CASSLTGGTSPLHF
J gene: TRBJ1-1; D gene: .; clone size: .; V gene: TRBV15; CDR3 length: 12; CDR3 protein: CATSRDSSEAFF
J gene: TRBJ2-7; D gene: .; clone size: .; V gene: TRBV15; CDR3 length: 13; CDR3 protein: CATSREASNEQYF
J gene: TRBJ2-3; D gene: TRBD2; clone size: .; V gene: TRBV27; CDR3 length: 17; CDR3 protein: CASSRGLAGPITDTQYF
J gene: TRBJ2-1; D gene: TRBD2; clone size: .; V gene: TRBV10-3; CDR3 length: 16; CDR3 protein: CASAGTSAGPPNEQFF
J gene: TRBJ1-1; D gene: .; clone size: .; V gene: TRBV6-4; CDR3 length: 13; CDR3 protein: CASSDRVGNEAFF